This T cell receptor (beta chain) was obtained from a study of blood T cells in healthy people across ages. Alongside a J-beta primer mix, a sample-barcoded 5' primer served in a second PCR lasting roughly 7 to 11 cycles. Per sample, CDR3-containing paired-end reads numbered at least 3 million. MiXCR was run by TCRdb on the 5' RACE reads, yielding one entry per CDR3 protein. The sample has roughly 1.4 million distinct CDR3 sequences; around 55% are singletons. For this clonotype: Its antigen remains unidentified.

Germline V gives CDR1 LGHNA, CDR2 YNFKEQ. The V gene end was trimmed by 0 bases and the J gene end by 1 base; junction bases not matched to a gene: 3. The length of the CDR3 is 17 residues. Those donating, healthy Caucasian individuals from Russia, were aged 6 to 90. Whole-study results and caveats: TCR beta diversity tracked closely with naive T cell percentage. Donors of long life had a larger count of naive CD4+ cells and greater diversity than aged donors.

Sequencing was carried out using blood. This clonotype originated in a man between 18 and 29 years old in good health. This chain connects TRBV4-2 to TRBJ2-7, with 13 bases matching TRBD2. The CDR3 sequence: CASSQEGTSGISYEQYF. The CDR3 DNA reads TGTGCCAGCAGCCAAGAGGGGACTAGCGGGATATCCTACGAGCAGTACTTC.